This record looks at one TCR beta chain sequence and its context. This entry comes from a study of spatial heterogeneity in lung cancer. The CDR3 extends over 12 amino acids. The germline V gene has CDR1 GTSNPN and CDR2 SVGIG (reference sequence). Trimming left V 0 bases short and J 0 bases short, with 2 bases between. TCRdb reanalysed the 5' RACE reads using MiXCR and keeps one entry per CDR3 protein. The sample contains about 94,000 distinct CDR3 sequences, 15% to 20% of which appear only once. Time point: blood at routine non-recurrence follow-up after resection. The sequence came from a male donor with early-stage non-small cell lung cancer. The input for sequencing was PBMCs, taken at follow-up. V and J are TRBV30 and TRBJ1-2; no definite D call. The CDR3 spells CAWSVTNYGYTF. The DNA for the CDR3 is TGTGCCTGGAGTGTTACTAACTATGGCTACACCTTC.